This TCR beta chain was observed in a study of beta chain features in type 1 diabetes (dated by TCRdb to 2016 to 2019). Regarding the study in general: Patients and healthy donors did not differ in mean age, gender distribution, total cell number or subset yield. Across all samples, approximately 100 million sorted cells were examined, and cell number per subset correlated strongly with RNA yield. The study compared the TCRB repertoires of sorted circulating CD4+ T cell subsets in recently diagnosed type 1 diabetes patients with those in matched healthy donors. Regulatory and stem cell-like memory subsets were obtained from only 8 patients and about 8 healthy donors, while naive and central memory subsets were obtained from all 30 or so donors. Here is what the overall study found, with its caveats: Type 1 diabetes patients showed a moderate but significant shortening of TCRB CDR3 length in all four CD4+ subsets. Naive, central memory and regulatory TCRB repertoires appeared to be more alike among patients than among healthy donors. Shorter templates might be favored by PCR, yet because patient and control samples were amplified and corrected together, any such skew would affect both groups equally. Sequencing cDNA rather than genomic DNA could over-represent highly expressing activated cells, although activation and CD3 levels did not differ between groups. HLA sub-analyses involved small numbers of individuals, so any influence of HLA type on TCRB rearrangement remained unresolved. Fewer insertions and more nucleotide deletions at VDJ recombination sites were observed in patients with type 1 diabetes, implying thymic rearrangement abnormalities.

Only a few counts were recorded for this clone. This clone's antigen is unknown. Per-nucleotide qualities are absent, and no much larger clonotype sits a single base away. The CDR3 contains 16 residues, cysteine and phenylalanine counted. Only the CDR3 part of the read is kept: 48 bases, read in frame from the first base. The germline V gene supplies CDR1 SGHRS and CDR2 YFSETQ. The germline V end is reduced by 4 bases and the J end by 4 bases; junction bases left unmatched: 12. Each donor gave one peripheral blood draw, averaging approximately 0.11 L, which was collected into heparinised tubes. Naive, central memory, regulatory and stem cell-like memory CD4+ T cells were sorted on a BD FACSAria II using a panel including CD45RO, CCR7, CD25, CD127, CD95 and CD27. Every sorted population had a purity above 95%. PBMCs were isolated right away by Lymphoprep density gradient centrifugation and were stained directly, without culture. So that batch effects would be minimized, each experiment stained and sorted samples in pairs, pairing one healthy donor with one patient.

The High Capacity cDNA Reverse Transcription Kit was used to reverse transcribe all of the isolated RNA, meaning that expressed TCRB transcripts were what got sequenced. Naive, central memory and regulatory T cell samples underwent deep immunoSEQ sequencing, averaging roughly 3.4 million total reads per sample. Sorted cells were lysed in RLT buffer and RNA was extracted with DNase-treated RNeasy Micro or Mini kits, depending on cell number. Each cell subset was processed separately to prevent cross-contamination, with patient and healthy donor samples processed together. The immunoSEQ multiplex PCR was used to amplify TCRB sequences from cDNA, generating 87-bp fragments that spanned the CDR3 region. Sequencing of the amplicons was done on the Illumina HiSeq platform. The published analysis was carried out like this. PCR bias was corrected computationally using synthetic template baselines, and reads within Hamming distance 2 were collapsed, with unmergeable singletons discarded. Reads were aligned against IMGT so that V, D and J genes, CDR3 length and insertions or deletions at six rearrangement sites could be assigned. Within each subset, clonotype counts were normalized to the number of sorted cells before true diversity and Gini coefficients were calculated with the tcR R package. Repertoire sharing was quantified using the overlap coefficient calculated on TCRB nucleotide sequences. As a proxy for the pre-selection repertoire, out-of-frame TCRB sequences from naive cells were analyzed. As stored in TCRdb, this immuneACCESS dataset retains in-frame rearrangements with V and J assigned. A fraction of the clones does not appear; measured against another copy, unresolved V genes explain less than half of the discrepancy, and the remainder lacks a known reason. V and J calls and clone size are as listed in that table; D and trimming were resolved from the DNA. The sample has over 200,000 clones on record, roughly 11% of them singletons. Jointly, the top ten make up around 0.018% of the sample.

The sequence is built from TRBV5-1 and TRBJ2-5; 8 central bases correspond to TRBD1. The source is a man aged 25-40 years with type 1 diabetes. The sequencing input was naive CD4+ T cells from blood. The sample's cell subset or site, from its label and the paper: true naive CD4+ T cells. In nucleotides, the sequence is TGCGCCAGCAGCGGAAGGACAGGGTATGGAGGAGAGACCCAGTACTTC. This encodes CASSGRTGYGGETQYF.